The present T cell receptor beta chain was sequenced within a study of T cells in Graves' hyperthyroidism and ophthalmopathy. Study context: Blood from the periphery was taken at initial diagnosis, before any treatment.

The CDR3 runs to 13 residues. Germline loops: CDR1 DFQATT, CDR2 SNEGSKA (reference sequence). V dropped 6 bases and J dropped 9; count of bases not matched to a gene: 8. Diagnoses were made from clinical symptoms, serum measures (thyroxine and TRAb), thyroid ultrasound and orbital computed tomography. RNA transcripts were the template for amplifying TCR beta CDR3 regions. Initially, a first-round RT-PCR of the TCR CDR3 employed the HTBI primer set. MiXCR was run by TCRdb on the multiplex PCR reads, yielding one entry per CDR3 protein. This sample has hundreds of thousands of distinct CDR3 sequences; roughly 15% occur once, and the top ten carry about 4.5%. This clonotype turned up a few times.

The TCR sequence derives from a woman between 35 and 50 years old with Graves' ophthalmopathy. The sample comprised blood. The chain is built from TRBV20-1 and TRBJ1-6; TRBD1 matches 7 bases. The CDR3 DNA is TGCAGTGCCGCACCGGGACAGTCTTCACCCCTCCACTTT. The encoded protein is CSAAPGQSSPLHF.